Presented here are 6 T cell receptor beta chains from one specimen sequenced in a study of regulatory T cells in long-lasting Graves disease. Time point described: newly diagnosed GD, antithyroid drugs for less than 3 months. Extracted RNA from PBMCs served as the source of the TCR library. Construction of TCR beta libraries relied on iRepertoire HTBI primers and on Arm-PCR targeting CDR3 regions. Each CDR3 protein is one row after TCRdb ran MiXCR on the multiplex PCR reads. The table shows hundreds of thousands of distinct CDR3 sequences, with roughly 15% occurring only once. This same sample was also taken into another study, of T cells in Graves' hyperthyroidism and ophthalmopathy.

The sample here was peripheral blood mononuclear cells (PBMCs), taken at new diagnosis, from a patient treated with antithyroid drugs. These TCRs come from a woman in her thirties with Graves disease.

As for this clonotype: The germline gene is not matched at one end of the junction; a read error may be the cause. This CDR3 is CASTSALESSEQYF. CDR3 DNA sequence: TGTGCCAGCACTAGTGCCCTCGAATCCTCCGAGCAGTACTTC. The chain uses TRBV6-1 and TRBJ2-7; no definite D call. Germline values: CDR1 MNHNS, CDR2 SASEGT. This CDR3 has 14 residues.

This clonotype showed up many times. The chain joins TRBV5-5 to TRBJ2-7; D not resolved. CDR3 size: 15 residues. Germline CDR1 and CDR2: SGHKS and YYEKEE (reference sequence). The ends were cut back, 0 bases at V and 0 bases at J, with 10 bases in the middle. The CDR3 nucleotides are TGTGCCAGCAGCTTGGCCGGTTCAGCCTCCTACGAGCAGTACTTC. It translates to CASSLAGSASYEQYF.

This clonotype has a count of ten or more. V and J are TRBV7-8 and TRBJ2-3; 10 bases fit TRBD2. Losses at the gene ends were 5 bases for V and 3 bases for J; bases not matched to a gene: 8. Germline CDR1 SGHVS, CDR2 FQNEAQ. This CDR3 comprises 16 residues. The CDR3 nucleotides are TGTGCCAGCAGCCGAGCGGGAGGGCTAAGGACAGATACGCAGTATTTT. Translating it yields CASSRAGGLRTDTQYF.

This clonotype has just a few counts. The chain carries TRBV14 and TRBJ2-1; weak D call: TRBD2 (5 bases). Germline V CDR1 and CDR2: SGHDN, FVKESK. Trimming removed 3 bases at V and 0 bases at J, with 18 bases between. The CDR3 runs 18 residues. The CDR3 loop reads CASSQRFGGTSSYNEQFF. The CDR3 DNA reads TGTGCCAGCAGCCAGAGATTTGGAGGAACGAGCTCCTACAATGAGCAGTTCTTC.

V gene TRBV9 combines with J gene TRBJ2-1, with D tentatively TRBD2 (6 bases). V shed 3 bases and J shed 10 bases, with 20 bases lying between them. The CDR3 has 15 residues. The germline CDR1 and CDR2 sequences are SGDLS and YYNGEE. The CDR3 DNA reads TGTGCCAGCAGCGACCGAAGCGGCGCGGGGCTAGAGCAGTTCTTC. Residues: CASSDRSGAGLEQFF. The complete variable domain, with remaining parts taken from reference TRBV9 and TRBJ2-1, reads DSGVTQTPKHLITATGQRVTLRCSPRSGDLSVYWYQQSLDQGLQFLIQYYNGEERAKGNILERFSAQQFPDLHSELNLSSLELGDSALYFCASSDRSGAGLEQFFGPGTRLTVL.

In this sample, this clonotype turned up many times. This rearrangement joins TRBV11-2 to TRBJ1-2, with D tentatively TRBD1 (5 bases). The germline gives CDR1 SGHAT, CDR2 FQNNGV. V dropped 1 base and J dropped 8 bases, with 14 bases sitting between them. CDR3 length equals 14 residues. As DNA, the CDR3 is TGTGCCAGCAGCTTAGGTTGGGGCGCGAACGGCTACACCTTC. Translating it yields CASSLGWGANGYTF.